The next 17 T cell receptor beta chains were all read from a single sample in a study of response to subunit inactivated influenza vaccine. TCRdb independently ran MiXCR on the RT-PCR reads; one entry per CDR3 protein. The sample lists 500,000 to 700,000 distinct CDR3 sequences, 20% to 25% occurring once. These data were likewise used in another study, on T cells expressing NK-cell markers. According to that study: 5'RACE template switching with UMIs produced the TCR beta cDNA.

The input for sequencing was CD4+ T cells sorted from PBMCs, taken 11 to 12 days after vaccination. Receptors were obtained from a man between 50 and 59 years old who received an inactivated influenza vaccine.

This clonotype was counted between two and nine times. The chain uses TRBV5-1 and TRBJ2-5, with D uncertain. V was trimmed by 0 bases and J by 5 bases, leaving 11 bases between them. The CDR3 covers 14 residues. Germline V gives CDR1 SGHRS, CDR2 YFSETQ. As DNA, the CDR3 is TGCGCCAGCAGCTTGGCCCGCGGCTCGGAGACCCAGTACTTC. Amino acids: CASSLARGSETQYF.

There are a few counts of this clonotype. The genes are TRBV29-1 and TRBJ2-3, with TRBD2 identical over 7 bases. With 8 bases clipped from V and 3 bases from J, the junction kept 11 bases outside the gene matches. The germline gives CDR1 SQVTM, CDR2 ANQGSEA. This CDR3 comprises 14 residues. The CDR3 sequence is CSSGKRDRTDTQYF. In DNA, the CDR3 is TGCAGCTCTGGGAAGCGGGATCGGACAGATACGCAGTATTTT.

The gene calls are TRBV7-9 and TRBJ2-7, with 8 nucleotides matching TRBD1. This CDR3 has 14 amino acids. Germline trimming cut 5 bases from V and 3 bases from J; bases unmatched to any gene: 6. The germline V gene encodes CDR1 SEHNR and CDR2 FQNEAQ (reference sequence). The CDR3 DNA follows: TGTGCCAGCAGCCCGAGGACAGGGTACTACGAGCAGTACTTC. Translating gives CASSPRTGYYEQYF.

This clonotype was observed a few times. This chain joins TRBV20-1 and TRBJ2-6; D ambiguous. V was trimmed by 5 bases and J by 0 bases, leaving 8 bases between them. CDR3 length: 14 residues. The germline CDR1 and CDR2 sequences are DFQATT and SNEGSKA (reference sequence). The CDR3, as DNA: TGCAGTGCTCCCCCAGGCTCTGGGGCCAACGTCCTGACTTTC. Amino acid sequence: CSAPPGSGANVLTF.

The V call is TRBV28, the J call TRBJ2-2; the D call may be TRBD1 or TRBD2 (5 bases each). Trimming removed 5 bases at V and 6 bases at J, with 19 bases between. Germline V CDR1 and CDR2: MDHEN, SYDVKM. This CDR3 comprises 16 residues. CDR3 DNA: TGTGCCAGCAGTCGAGCCGGGACCTCTTCGTCCGGGGAGCTGTTTTTT. Translation: CASSRAGTSSSGELFF.

V is TRBV12-3 or TRBV12-4 and J is TRBJ2-5; D is ambiguous. CDR3 size: 13 residues. The V and J ends lost 3 bases and 1 base respectively, with 6 bases between them. For the CDR3, the DNA is TGTGCCAGCAGTTTCCCGCCCCAAGAGACCCAGTACTTC. It specifies CASSFPPQETQYF.

This clonotype was detected a few times. The V gene is TRBV5-1, the J gene TRBJ2-7; 7 nucleotides match TRBD2. The CDR3 consists of 15 residues. CDR1 and CDR2 (germline): SGHRS, YFSETQ. The J segment lost 0 bases and the V segment lost 0 bases, leaving 3 bases of the junction unmatched. The CDR3 sequence: CASSLGSGGSYEQYF. The DNA for the CDR3 is TGCGCCAGCAGCTTGGGCTCGGGAGGCTCCTACGAGCAGTACTTC.

This clonotype was seen a few times. This chain joins TRBV2 and TRBJ2-1; possible D gene TRBD2, 6 bases. Deletions cut 7 bases from V and 10 bases from J, with 23 bases between. The CDR3 runs 15 residues. The germline gives CDR1 SNHLY, CDR2 FYNNEI. CDR3 nucleotides: TGTGCCAGCAATCTTATGGTTATTCGGGGGTCCGAGCAGTTCTTC. Translation: CASNLMVIRGSEQFF.

This clonotype was counted ten times or more. The chain combines TRBV5-1 with TRBJ1-6; D call uncertain. Germline CDR1 is SGHRS and CDR2 is YFSETQ. This CDR3 has 16 residues. The V and J ends lost 0 bases and 3 bases respectively, with 10 bases between them. The CDR3 spells CASSLGGSSYNSPLHF. The CDR3 nucleotides read TGCGCCAGCAGCTTGGGAGGGTCCAGCTATAATTCACCCCTCCACTTT.

This clonotype came up a few times. The rearrangement uses TRBV7-9 and TRBJ2-7; 9 nucleotides align to TRBD1. Germline CDR1 reads SEHNR; CDR2 reads FQNEAQ (reference sequence). The CDR3 contains 14 residues. Unmatched junction bases numbered 7, after V lost 5 bases and J lost 5 bases. Here the CDR3 reads CASSTGQGINEQYF. The CDR3 region has the DNA TGTGCCAGCAGCACAGGACAGGGGATCAACGAGCAGTACTTC.

The V and J genes are TRBV5-1 and TRBJ2-3, with D possibly TRBD2 on 6 matching bases. The ends were cut back, 4 bases at V and 8 bases at J, with 20 bases in the middle. CDR1 is SGHRS and CDR2 is YFSETQ in the germline V gene. The CDR3 spans 15 residues. CDR3 sequence: CASSPGGSGEGTQYF. CDR3 nucleotides: TGCGCCAGCAGCCCTGGGGGTAGCGGCGAGGGTACGCAGTATTTT.

The chain carries TRBV5-1 and TRBJ2-7; D tentatively fits TRBD1 or TRBD2 (5 bases each). Germline values: CDR1 SGHRS, CDR2 YFSETQ. This CDR3 contains 16 residues. Between the trimmed V and J ends, which lost 4 bases and 3 bases, there was a span of 20 bases. The CDR3 reads CASSLELRGRGYEQYF. Here the CDR3 DNA reads TGCGCCAGCAGCCTGGAATTACGGGGTAGGGGCTACGAGCAGTACTTC.

This clonotype has a handful of counts. J is TRBJ2-5 and V is TRBV12-3 or TRBV12-4; a weak D match, TRBD1 (6 bases). This CDR3 contains 15 residues. V was shortened by 5 bases and J by 2 bases, with 15 bases between the two germline ends. Here the CDR3 reads CASSHRARGQETQYF. CDR3 DNA: TGTGCCAGCAGTCACCGGGCCAGGGGACAAGAGACCCAGTACTTC.

This chain links TRBV29-1 with TRBJ2-3; 8 positions match TRBD1. The germline V gene has CDR1 SQVTM and CDR2 ANQGSEA. Trimming removed 4 bases from V and 1 base from J; junction bases left unmatched: 10. The CDR3 has 16 amino acids. CDR3 coding DNA: TGCAGCGTTGCTCCCCTCAGGGGGCCACGCACAGATACGCAGTATTTT. This codes for CSVAPLRGPRTDTQYF.

The rearrangement uses TRBV6-1 and TRBJ1-1; TRBD1 might be the D (6 bases). The V end lost 6 bases, the J end lost 9 bases, and 17 bases lay between the germline ends. Germline CDR1 is MNHNS and CDR2 is SASEGT. The CDR3 has 13 amino acids. This CDR3 is CASSAGTTSKAFF. CDR3 nucleotides: TGTGCCAGCAGCGCCGGGACAACAAGTAAAGCTTTCTTT.

V and J are TRBV7-9 and TRBJ2-2; tentatively, D is TRBD1 or TRBD2 (6 bases each). From germline, CDR1 is SEHNR and CDR2 FQNEAQ (reference sequence). Trimming pared 8 bases from V and 5 bases from J, leaving 9 bases between. The CDR3 is 12 residues long. The CDR3 bases are TGTGCCAGCGGGGGGCTGACCGGGGAGCTGTTTTTT. The encoded protein is CASGGLTGELFF. Together with reference TRBV7-9 and TRBJ2-2, the CDR3 gives the full variable domain: DTGVSQNPRHKITKRGQNVTFRCDPISEHNRLYWYRQTLGQGPEFLTYFQNEAQLEKSRLLSDRFSAERPKGSFSTLEIQRTEQGDSAMYLCASGGLTGELFFGEGSRLTVL.

The V gene is TRBV11-1, the J gene TRBJ1-1, with D unclear. Germline-derived CDR1 and CDR2 are SGHAT and FQDESV (reference sequence). This CDR3 is built from 12 residues. Trimming cost V 6 bases and J 4 bases, with 9 bases left between them. The CDR3 protein is CASRGPGTEAFF. CDR3 sequence (DNA): TGTGCCAGCAGAGGGCCGGGCACTGAAGCTTTCTTT.